The present entry profiles one T cell receptor (beta chain) with its context. Its antigen is unknown. This specimen comes from a study of cytomegalovirus exposure and HLA in healthy donors. Study-level points and caveats: Later analysis placed DRB1 highest and HLA-C lowest in TCR association rates, which differed by HLA locus. V segments that were indistinguishable, TRBV6-2 and TRBV6-3 among them, were omitted from analysis. In a later analysis, common viral pathogens appeared linked to several of the most significant clusters.

There are 18 residues in the CDR3. V was clipped by 1 base and J by 8 bases, with 24 bases between them. Germline V CDR1 and CDR2: SGHNT, YENEEA. PCR used 60 Vbeta primers and 13 Jbeta primers. The data were produced by immunoSEQ multiplex PCR, yet TCRdb's version contains in-frame clones alone and is incomplete. The sample consists of roughly 150,000 clones, about 85% of them appearing once. The chain links TRBV11-3 to TRBJ2-1; perhaps TRBD2 as D (6 bases). The sample consisted of PBMCs. The receptor's source is a man younger than 45 in good health and CMV-seropositive. The CDR3 DNA is TGTGCCAGCAGCTTAGTAGGGATTGGGGACTCGCCTCGGGATGAGCAGTTCTTC. The encoded protein is CASSLVGIGDSPRDEQFF.